The T cell receptor beta chain under discussion was sequenced for a study of cytomegalovirus exposure and HLA in healthy donors. The study, taken as a whole, reports: Relative to the roughly 700-donor mean, N-insertions were reportedly fewer in an Asian-associated ancestry cluster in a later analysis. Analysis performed later found roughly 17,000 TCR beta sequences associated with HLA alleles at 0.05 false discovery rate.

Comment on this clone: Its antigen remains unidentified.

This CDR3 has 16 amino acids. CDR1 is GTSNPN and CDR2 is SVGIG in the germline V gene (reference sequence). V was clipped by 3 bases and J by 6 bases; unmatched bases: 13. The PCR employed 60 Vbeta primers together with 13 Jbeta primers. Original analysis: A follow-up analysis tallied around 80 million unique TCR beta chains, 8.5 million to 14 million shared. Libraries were prepared by immunoSEQ multiplex PCR; TCRdb keeps only in-frame clonotypes and omits some of them. The V and J calls and clone size were taken over from that table, and D and trimming were inferred from the DNA. The table records approximately 100,000 clones, 75% to 80% of them present only once.

The TCR sequence derives from a man aged 60 to 75 in good health and CMV-seropositive. The chain recombines TRBV30 with TRBJ2-3, with 9 bases that match TRBD2. The sample consisted of PBMCs. CDR3: CAWSLKAQRGADTQYF. The CDR3 nucleotides read TGTGCCTGGAGCTTAAAGGCTCAGCGGGGGGCCGATACGCAGTATTTT. The variable domain in full, completed from reference TRBV30 and TRBJ2-3, reads SQTIHQWPATLVQPVGSPLSLECTVEGTSNPNLYWYRQAAGRGLQLLFYSVGIGQISSEVPQNLSASRPQDRQFILSSKKLLLSDSGFYLCAWSLKAQRGADTQYFGPGTRLTVL.